This paragraph covers one T cell receptor beta chain sequence. With a J-beta primer mix and a sample-barcoded 5' primer, a second PCR ran about 6 to 11 cycles. TCRdb processed the 5' RACE reads anew with MiXCR; each CDR3 protein has one entry. There are just under 750,000 distinct CDR3 sequences in the sample; 20% to 25% occur only once, and about 22% lies in the top ten. This sample was included in a study of blood T cells in healthy people across ages. V shed 0 bases and J shed 4 bases, with 9 bases lying between them. Germline CDR1 MNHEY, CDR2 SVGAGI. The CDR3 covers 14 residues. This receptor was taken from a man aged 65 to 79 in good health. Sequenced: blood. The V and J genes are TRBV6-5 and TRBJ1-2, with D uncertain. In DNA form, the CDR3 reads TGTGCCAGCAGTTACTCGTCGGCACGCTATGGCTACACCTTC. This translates into CASSYSSARYGYTF.